These T cell receptor beta chains were read from a single sample in a study of blood T cell repertoires in COVID-19. Produced via immunoSEQ multiplex PCR; TCRdb's table is partial and in-frame only. The sample consists of 77,000 or so clones, roughly four fifths of them appearing once. The material sequenced was peripheral blood. These receptors all come from a man younger than 45 with COVID-19, enrolled during active disease. Each CDR3 is given with its conserved first and last residue. D genes are given only for firm matches. Size tells how often a clone was seen (once, few, many) or the class of an expanded clone, and some rows leave it out.

size,D,J,V,CDR3,DNA
.,.,TRBJ2-5,TRBV4-2,CASSQEGGRQETQYF,TGTGCCAGCAGCCAAGAAGGAGGGAGGCAAGAGACCCAGTACTTC
.,.,TRBJ2-2,TRBV4-1,CASSRRLAVAPNTGELFF,TGCGCCAGCAGCCGACGACTTGCCGTAGCGCCGAACACCGGGGAGCTGTTTTTT
.,TRBD1,TRBJ1-1,TRBV11-3,CASSLSGGDTEAFF,TGTGCCAGCAGCTTATCAGGGGGAGACACTGAAGCTTTCTTT
.,.,TRBJ1-3,TRBV30,CAWGGKDAGNTIYF,TGTGCCTGGGGCGGGAAAGACGCGGGAAACACCATATATTTT
once,TRBD1,TRBJ1-3,TRBV7-9,CATSGQAAGNTIYF,TGTGCCACCTCAGGACAGGCTGCTGGAAACACCATATATTTT
.,TRBD2,TRBJ2-3,TRBV7-8,CASRPLAATSTDTQYF,TGTGCCAGCAGGCCGCTAGCGGCCACTAGCACAGATACGCAGTATTTT
.,TRBD1,TRBJ1-5,TRBV18,CASSRGQGAVGNQPQHF,TGTGCCAGCTCACGCGGACAGGGGGCTGTCGGCAATCAGCCCCAGCATTTT
.,TRBD1,TRBJ1-1,TRBV11-2,CASSSRPRDRGRTEAFF,TGTGCCAGCAGCTCAAGACCCCGGGACAGGGGGCGAACTGAAGCTTTCTTT
.,TRBD1,TRBJ2-1,TRBV24-1,CATSVGQGGGYEQFF,TGTGCCACCAGTGTGGGACAGGGTGGGGGATATGAGCAGTTCTTC
.,.,TRBJ1-2,TRBV28,CASSYQNYGYTF,TGTGCCAGCAGTTATCAGAACTATGGCTACACCTTC
.,.,TRBJ1-1,TRBV12-3/TRBV12-4,CASSFRSTEAFF,TGTGCCAGCAGTTTTAGGAGCACTGAAGCTTTCTTT
.,.,TRBJ2-5,TRBV5-8,CASSHTSWKTQYF,TGTGCCAGCAGTCATACTAGCTGGAAGACCCAGTACTTC
.,TRBD2,TRBJ2-5,TRBV27,CASKLAVQETQYF,TGTGCCAGCAAACTAGCGGTTCAAGAGACCCAGTACTTC
.,TRBD1,TRBJ1-1,TRBV15,CATTLGTGNTEAFF,TGTGCCACCACCCTCGGGACAGGGAACACTGAAGCTTTCTTT
.,TRBD2,TRBJ2-5,TRBV19,CASSASSRLAGETQYF,TGTGCCAGTAGTGCATCCTCCCGACTAGCGGGGGAGACCCAGTACTTC
.,.,TRBJ2-3,TRBV2,CASSEYGLTSTDTQYF,TGTGCCAGCAGTGAATATGGACTAACTTCCACAGATACGCAGTATTTT
.,.,TRBJ2-7,TRBV2,CASSPRPGLYEQYF,TGTGCCAGCTCTCCTCGGCCAGGGCTCTACGAGCAGTACTTC
.,.,TRBJ1-4,TRBV3-1/TRBV3-2,CASSEVGGVDEKLFF,TGTGCCAGCAGCGAAGTGGGGGGAGTTGACGAAAAACTGTTTTTT
.,.,TRBJ1-2,TRBV9,CASSAPGQLLDGYTF,TGTGCCAGCAGCGCCCCGGGACAACTTCTCGATGGCTACACCTTC
.,TRBD1,TRBJ2-7,TRBV9,CASSVGGQGVNEQYF,TGTGCCAGCAGCGTAGGCGGACAGGGGGTTAACGAGCAGTACTTC
.,.,TRBJ1-1,TRBV6-5,CAAKAGGVTEAFF,TGTGCCGCTAAGGCGGGGGGCGTCACTGAAGCTTTCTTT
few,TRBD1,TRBJ1-5,TRBV28,CASGQGDQPQHF,TGTGCCAGCGGACAGGGCGATCAGCCCCAGCATTTT
.,.,TRBJ1-3,TRBV7-8,CASSLNREGGNTIYF,TGTGCCAGCAGCCTGAACAGGGAGGGAGGAAACACCATATATTTT
.,TRBD1,TRBJ1-2,TRBV6-2/TRBV6-3,CASSRMTGTGGDYGYTF,TGTGCCAGCAGTCGGATGACCGGGACAGGGGGCGATTATGGCTACACCTTC
.,.,TRBJ2-1,TRBV27,CASANFPGALNEQFF,TGTGCCAGTGCGAATTTCCCGGGAGCATTGAATGAGCAGTTCTTC
.,.,TRBJ2-6,TRBV3-1/TRBV3-2,CASSSFGANVLTF,TGTGCCAGCAGCAGCTTTGGGGCCAACGTCCTGACTTTC
.,TRBD1,TRBJ2-7,TRBV10-1,CASSELGQGTYEQYF,TGCGCCAGCAGTGAATTGGGACAGGGGACCTACGAGCAGTACTTC
.,.,TRBJ2-7,TRBV2,CAIGETQYEQYF,TGTGCCATCGGTGAGACACAATACGAGCAGTACTTC
.,TRBD1,TRBJ1-2,TRBV28,CASSRPGQGNYGYTF,TGTGCCAGCAGCAGACCGGGACAGGGGAACTATGGCTACACCTTC
.,.,TRBJ2-7,TRBV6-5,CASSYSSGVAYEQYF,TGTGCCAGCAGTTACTCATCGGGGGTGGCCTACGAGCAGTACTTC
.,TRBD2,TRBJ2-3,TRBV28,CASSRLTSRYTDTQYF,TGTGCCAGCAGTAGGTTGACTAGCAGATACACAGATACGCAGTATTTT
.,.,TRBJ2-6,TRBV6-5,CASTVDSGANVLTF,TGTGCCAGCACAGTCGATTCTGGGGCCAACGTCCTGACTTTC
.,TRBD1,TRBJ1-2,TRBV28,CASSFRDRAVYGYTF,TGTGCCAGCAGTTTCCGGGACAGGGCTGTCTATGGCTACACCTTC